Detailed here is one TCR beta chain. Its recognized antigen is unknown. No much larger clone exists at a distance of one base, and base qualities are not known. The study excluded patients with uncontrolled infections, other autoimmune diseases, pregnancy or lactation. Clinical symptoms, serum thyroxine and TRAb, thyroid ultrasound, and orbital computed tomography formed the basis for the diagnoses. Trizol reagent was used to extract total RNA, and RNA quality was then checked on an Agilent 2100 Bioanalyzer. Reading from cysteine to phenylalanine, the CDR3 counts 16 amino acids. Only the CDR3 region is kept as DNA, spanning 48 bases read in frame from base 1. V is shortened by 2 bases, J by 5 bases, and the region joining them spans 15 bases. Taken from the germline V gene, the CDR1 and CDR2 loops are SGHVS and FQNEAQ. The TCR beta CDR3 regions were amplified from RNA transcripts. For the first round of RT-PCR on the TCR CDR3, the HTBI primer set was used together with the Qiagen OneStep RT-PCR kit. A second multiplex PCR round built the libraries, followed by size selection and purification. The libraries were sequenced on an Illumina HiSeq2000 using paired-end 100 bp reads. The published analysis was carried out like this. SOAPnuke was used to process the raw data, removing reads that contained adapters or uncalled bases, had a mean Phred below 15, or lacked an exact match to the constant primer or identifier. COPE v1.2.5 was used to merge high-quality paired reads, and clonotypes were defined as unique nucleotide sequences. MiTCR v1.1 was used to align the clonotypes against IMGT TRBV, TRBD and TRBJ reference segments. The analysis included only V-J combinations with a frequency above 0.0001, which together covered 99% to 99.2% of the repertoires. A TCS score was defined as the ratio of F50 (clonal expansion) to E x V (chaos), with BLOSUM62-based TCRdist applied between CDR3 peptides within each V-J. Welch's t-statistics and random forest reduced some 510 V-J features to 10 to 15, which were used in a naive Bayes classifier (R e1071). Thyroid-blood repertoire similarity was quantified with the Morisita-Horn index. TCRdb passed the public sequencing reads through fastp at Q25 and MiXCR, retaining productive beta sequences. Identical CDR3 proteins give one entry, which carries the most common genes and DNA. These V and J calls originate from TCRdb's pipeline instead of the authors' own analysis. For this sample the table gives 500,000 to 650,000 distinct CDR3 sequences, of which around 43% were detected only once. The ten top clones hold about two fifths of the sample.

The data stem from a study of T cells in Graves' hyperthyroidism and ophthalmopathy (dated by TCRdb to between 2017 and 2020). Regarding the study in general: To identify TCR V-J signatures that set the groups apart, the researchers used a discovery cohort of 100 patients, made up of under 45 with Graves' ophthalmopathy and about 55 with stable Graves' hyperthyroidism. An independent validation cohort of around 20 hyperthyroidism patients and about 16 patients who later progressed to ophthalmopathy tested prospective prediction of ophthalmopathy. The 95 to 100 discovery patients were randomly split 7:3 into training and test sets. In about six Graves' hyperthyroidism patients, the study also compared T-cell repertoires from thyroid tissue with T-cell repertoires from blood. Once sampling was done, hyperthyroidism patients were given methimazole at a starting dose of 30 mg daily, whereas ophthalmopathy patients were given high-dose intravenous methylprednisolone. The paper reports TCR Vbeta CDR3 sequencing of 135 peripheral blood samples: some 41 ophthalmopathy, around 80 hyperthyroidism and around 17 progressor patients.

What the study reported, not specific to this receptor: In validation, progression to ophthalmopathy was predicted by the model with 70.59% sensitivity and under 85% specificity, a median of approximately 7.1 months before onset. Blood samples also contained most of the expanded thyroid clonotypes (frequency above 0.001), which suggests that blood repertoires may reflect thyroid immune responses. Ophthalmopathy was separated from stable hyperthyroidism by a 13 V-J signature model, with around 90% sensitivity and about 81% specificity obtained in cross-validation and 80%/75% obtained in testing. No statistical method was used to fix the sample size in advance, and group allocation was not hidden from the investigators.

Sequencing input: peripheral blood or thyroid tissue (not recorded which). This TCR was sampled from an adult woman with Graves' disease, either hyperthyroidism or ophthalmopathy (not recorded which). The chain is encoded by TRBV7-8 joined to TRBJ2-2; the D gene is perhaps TRBD2, from 6 matching bases. The encoded CDR3 is CASSLFGSRGTGELFF. The nucleotide sequence reads TGTGCCAGCAGCTTATTCGGGAGTCGGGGTACCGGGGAGCTGTTTTTT.